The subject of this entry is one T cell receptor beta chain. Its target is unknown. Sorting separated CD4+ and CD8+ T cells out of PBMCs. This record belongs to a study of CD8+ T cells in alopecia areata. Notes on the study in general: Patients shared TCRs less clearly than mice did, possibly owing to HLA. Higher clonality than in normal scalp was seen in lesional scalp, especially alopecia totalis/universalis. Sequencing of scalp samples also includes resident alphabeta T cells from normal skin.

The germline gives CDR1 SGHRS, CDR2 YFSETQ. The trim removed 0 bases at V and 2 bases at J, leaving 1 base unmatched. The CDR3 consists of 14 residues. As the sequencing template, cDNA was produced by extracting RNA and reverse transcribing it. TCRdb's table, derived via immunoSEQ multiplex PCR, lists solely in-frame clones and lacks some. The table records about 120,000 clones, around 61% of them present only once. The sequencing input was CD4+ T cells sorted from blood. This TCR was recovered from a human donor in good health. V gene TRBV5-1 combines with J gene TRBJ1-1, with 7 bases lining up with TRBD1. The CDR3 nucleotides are TGCGCCAGCAGCTTGGGGGACAGCAACACTGAAGCTTTCTTT. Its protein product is CASSLGDSNTEAFF. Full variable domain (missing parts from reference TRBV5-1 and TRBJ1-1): KAGVTQTPRYLIKTRGQQVTLSCSPISGHRSVSWYQQTPGQGLQFLFEYFSETQRNKGNFPGRFSGRQFSNSRSEMNVSTLELGDSALYLCASSLGDSNTEAFFGQGTRLTVV.